Below, 27 T cell receptor beta chains from the same sample are listed, as sequenced in a study of CD4+ T cells in melanoma. TCRdb's table, derived via immunoSEQ multiplex PCR, lists solely in-frame clones and lacks some. The sample includes about 6,700 clones, around 66% of them seen just once. The sample comprised cells from a culture (not recorded whether cultured in vitro). These receptors were collected from a human donor with melanoma.

This chain uses TRBV3-1 (or the pseudogene TRBV3-2) with TRBJ1-1; tentative D call: TRBD1 (5 bases). Germline V gene sequence: CDR1 LGHDT, CDR2 YNNKEL (reference sequence). This CDR3 comprises 14 residues. Trimming cost V 3 bases and J 1 base, with 9 bases left between them. CDR3 sequence (DNA): TGTGCCAGCAGCCAGGAACAGGAGAACACTGAAGCTTTCTTT. Translating gives CASSQEQENTEAFF.

The chain employs TRBV3-1 (or the pseudogene TRBV3-2) and TRBJ1-4, with D possibly matching TRBD1 (5 bases). The germline V gene encodes CDR1 LGHDT and CDR2 YNNKEL (reference sequence). CDR3 size: 14 residues. Trimming took off 1 base at V and 8 bases at J, with 11 bases between the two ends. The CDR3 DNA is TGTGCCAGCAGCCAAGCGGGCAGGGCGGAAAAACTGTTTTTT. This codes for CASSQAGRAEKLFF.

By sample share, this clone is large. The genes are TRBV4-3 and TRBJ1-1; D is unclear. Trimming shortened V by 1 base and J by 1 base, and 4 bases separated the two germline ends. Germline CDR1 and CDR2: LGHNA and YSLEER. This CDR3 contains 13 residues. The CDR3 spells CASSQAGNTEAFF. DNA of the CDR3: TGCGCCAGCAGCCAAGCTGGGAACACTGAAGCTTTCTTT.

The table lists this clone with a count of one. The chain carries TRBV4-2 and TRBJ1-5, with D unresolved. Germline V gene lookup returns CDR1 LGHNA and CDR2 YNFKEQ. The germline V and J ends were trimmed by 0 bases and 5 bases, with 5 bases remaining between them. The length of the CDR3 is 13 residues. The CDR3 DNA sequence: TGTGCCAGCAGCCAAGATGATTATCAGCCCCAGCATTTT. The encoded protein is CASSQDDYQPQHF.

The rearrangement joins TRBV7-2 to TRBJ2-5; no clear D. Trimming cost V 2 bases and J 1 base, with 5 bases left between them. Germline values: CDR1 SGHTA, CDR2 FQGNSA. The length of the CDR3 is 13 residues. The CDR3 bases are TGTGCCAGCAGCTTATCCCGCCAAGAGACCCAGTACTTC. It translates to CASSLSRQETQYF.

V and J are TRBV19 and TRBJ2-2, with 7 bases matching TRBD2. The J segment lost 8 bases and the V segment lost 9 bases, leaving 12 bases of the junction unmatched. Per germline, CDR1 LNHDA and CDR2 SQIVND (reference sequence). The CDR3 contains 14 residues. CDR3 residues: CASTPRGGKGELFF. As DNA, the CDR3 is TGTGCCAGCACCCCCCGCGGGGGAAAGGGGGAGCTGTTTTTT.

The V gene is TRBV6-2 or TRBV6-3, the J gene TRBJ2-2; D may be TRBD2 (5 bases). Germline CDR1 and CDR2: MNHEY and SVGEGT. The CDR3 is 13 amino acids. The V end lost 5 bases, the J end lost 3 bases, and 7 bases lay between the germline ends. For the CDR3, the DNA is TGTGCCAGCAGTCCGGACTACACCGGGGAGCTGTTTTTT. It specifies CASSPDYTGELFF.

This clone has only one observation. The junction departs from the called germline gene at one end, perhaps through a read error. The chain couples TRBV7-7 to TRBJ2-5, with D perhaps matching TRBD1 (6 bases). The CDR3 sequence is 14 residues long. The V gene's germline CDR1 is SSHAT and CDR2 FNYEAQ (reference sequence). The CDR3 DNA reads TGTGCTAGCAGCTCCGGGACAACTCAAGAGACCCAGTACTTC. The encoded protein is CASSSGTTQETQYF.

This chain links TRBV14 with TRBJ2-7; D ambiguous. The CDR3 has 13 amino acids. The V end lost 4 bases, the J end lost 6 bases, and 13 bases lay between the germline ends. CDR1 SGHDN and CDR2 FVKESK come from the germline V gene. In DNA, the CDR3 is TGTGCCAGCAGCCCGACCAGACTGTCCGAGCAGTACTTC. Translated: CASSPTRLSEQYF.

The chain recombines TRBV29-1 with TRBJ2-7, with D possibly being TRBD2 (5 bases). Germline V CDR1 and CDR2: SQVTM, ANQGSEA. Deletions cut 4 bases from V and 6 bases from J, with 22 bases between. This CDR3 is 15 amino acids long. The CDR3 DNA follows: TGCAGCGTTGTTTCCAGGACTCCGGGATCGTTCGAGCAGTACTTC. Its protein product is CSVVSRTPGSFEQYF.

The chain combines TRBV28 with TRBJ2-6; maybe TRBD2 (7 bases). The CDR3 covers 13 residues. V gave up 6 bases and J gave up 12 bases, with 15 bases separating them. Per the germline V gene, CDR1 is MDHEN and CDR2 is SYDVKM. In nucleotides, the CDR3 is TGTGCCAGCAGCCCATCGGGGGGCAGCGTCCTGACTTTC. Amino acids: CASSPSGGSVLTF.

In DNA, the CDR3 is TGTGCCAGCAGCTTACGCGTAGCGGGGACCGGGGAGCTGTTTTTT. The encoded protein is CASSLRVAGTGELFF. The V gene is TRBV7-2, the J gene TRBJ2-2; TRBD2 matches at 8 bases. This CDR3 is built from 15 residues. V was pared by 2 bases and J by 5 bases, with 4 bases of the junction left unmatched. Germline lookup yields CDR1 SGHTA and CDR2 FQGNSA.

This clone has a single count. The junction and the germline gene differ at one end; a read error may be behind it. The chain has TRBV11-2 and TRBJ1-6; D uncertain. The CDR3 has 13 residues. Germline V gene sequence: CDR1 SGHAT, CDR2 FQNNGV. CDR3 amino acids: CASTSSYNSPLHF. The CDR3 DNA follows: TGTGCCAGTACCAGTTCCTATAATTCTCCCCTCCACTTT.

This clone qualifies as medium-sized. The chain has TRBV7-9 and TRBJ1-1; the D gene is possibly TRBD1 (5 bases). This CDR3 region has 13 residues. Deletions cut 1 base from V and 4 bases from J, with 7 bases between. Germline CDR1 reads SEHNR; CDR2 reads FQNEAQ (reference sequence). The CDR3 spells CASSLDQGTEAFF. CDR3 coding DNA: TGTGCCAGCAGCTTAGACCAGGGCACTGAAGCTTTCTTT.

J is TRBJ1-1 and V is TRBV3-1 (or the pseudogene TRBV3-2), with 7 bases that match TRBD1. The CDR3 sequence is 16 residues long. V lost 4 bases and J lost 6; bases outside the gene matches: 14. Germline loops: CDR1 LGHDT, CDR2 YNNKEL (reference sequence). CDR3 amino acids: CASSLRGQSLSSEAFF. In DNA, the CDR3 is TGTGCCAGCAGCCTGAGGGGACAGTCGCTTTCGTCTGAAGCTTTCTTT.

This chain uses TRBV19 with TRBJ1-1, with D hard to call. V dropped 3 bases and J dropped 1 base, with 9 bases sitting between them. CDR3 length: 14 amino acids. Germline CDR1 is LNHDA and CDR2 is SQIVND (reference sequence). CDR3 bases: TGTGCCAGTAGTATCGCACAGTCGAACACTGAAGCTTTCTTT. Translating it yields CASSIAQSNTEAFF.

The chain uses TRBV9 and TRBJ2-1, with D maybe TRBD1 (5 bases). This CDR3 has 14 amino acids. Germline-derived CDR1 and CDR2 are SGDLS and YYNGEE. V was pared by 3 bases and J by 9 bases, with 16 bases between. In DNA form, the CDR3 reads TGTGCCAGCAGCGCCCCTCCAGGCCAGGGTGAGCAGTTCTTC. The encoded protein is CASSAPPGQGEQFF.

This clone is judged medium-sized. The chain carries TRBV19 and TRBJ1-1, with TRBD1 as a possible D gene (5 bases). CDR3 size: 12 residues. Germline V gene lookup returns CDR1 LNHDA and CDR2 SQIVND (reference sequence). Trimming pared 6 bases from V and 5 bases from J, leaving 10 bases between. In nucleotides, the CDR3 is TGTGCCAGTAGCACCAGGGCAACTGAAGCTTTCTTT. This encodes CASSTRATEAFF.

V is TRBV11-2 and J is TRBJ2-7; D gene ambiguous. Germline V gives CDR1 SGHAT, CDR2 FQNNGV. This CDR3 contains 12 residues. The V end was cut by 5 bases, the J end by 2 bases, with 7 bases between. CDR3 bases: TGTGCCAGCAGCATGAATCCCTACGAGCAGTACTTC. Protein sequence: CASSMNPYEQYF.

CDR3 sequence (DNA): TGTGCCAGCAGCGCACTAGTCAGGGACCTTGGTCCTAAATACAATGAGCAGTTCTTC. This sequence encodes CASSALVRDLGPKYNEQFF. The chain joins TRBV21-1 to TRBJ2-1. TRBV21-1 is classified as a pseudogene. The CDR3 loop spans 19 amino acids.

This clone was detected only once. The rearrangement uses TRBV5-1 and TRBJ2-2, with TRBD1 identical over 9 bases. The V segment lost 4 bases and the J segment 3 bases; nucleotides outside the gene matches: 7. The germline V gene has CDR1 SGHRS and CDR2 YFSETQ. The CDR3 spans 16 residues. In DNA, the CDR3 is TGCGCCAGCAGCGGAGGGACAGGGAGGGACACCGGGGAGCTGTTTTTT. It encodes CASSGGTGRDTGELFF.

The J gene is TRBJ2-7, the V gene TRBV19, with 8 nucleotides matching TRBD1. The V and J ends lost 2 bases and 6 bases, in that order; junction bases with no gene match: 9. The CDR3 loop spans 15 amino acids. Per germline, CDR1 LNHDA and CDR2 SQIVND (reference sequence). DNA of the CDR3: TGTGCCAGTAGTATACAGCGGACAGGGAAAGGCGAGCAGTACTTC. This gives the protein CASSIQRTGKGEQYF.

V gene TRBV7-3 combines with J gene TRBJ2-3; possible D gene TRBD2, 6 bases. The CDR3 has 15 amino acids. Germline values: CDR1 SGHTA, CDR2 FQGTGA. Trimming shortened V by 2 bases and J by 5 bases, and 14 bases separated the two germline ends. The DNA for the CDR3 is TGTGCCAGCAGCTTAGTGGGGGGTACGGGAGATACGCAGTATTTT. This gives the protein CASSLVGGTGDTQYF.

The rearrangement links TRBV5-8 to TRBJ2-5; D gene ambiguous. V gave up 8 bases and J gave up 1 base, with 12 bases separating them. Germline values: CDR1 SGHTS, CDR2 YDEGEE. The CDR3 has 13 residues. The CDR3 DNA reads as TGTGCCAGTACCAAAACGGGCCAAGAGACCCAGTACTTC. Protein: CASTKTGQETQYF.

V gene TRBV7-3 combines with J gene TRBJ2-2; tentatively, D is TRBD1 (6 bases). Germline loops: CDR1 SGHTA, CDR2 FQGTGA. Deletions cut 4 bases from V and 6 bases from J, with 12 bases between. The CDR3 sequence is 14 residues long. CDR3 DNA sequence: TGTGCCAGCAGCTCTAATTACAGGGCCGGGGAGCTGTTTTTT. Translating gives CASSSNYRAGELFF. The variable domain in full, with the rest retrieved from reference TRBV7-3 and TRBJ2-2, is GAGVSQTPSNKVTEKGKYVELRCDPISGHTALYWYRQSLGQGPEFLIYFQGTGAADDSGLPNDRFFAVRPEGSVSTLKIQRTERGDSAVYLCASSSNYRAGELFFGEGSRLTVL.

J is TRBJ2-6 and V is TRBV2; D is ambiguous. V was trimmed by 7 bases and J by 1 base, leaving 8 bases between them. CDR1 and CDR2 from the germline V gene are SNHLY and FYNNEI. The CDR3 is 14 residues long. CDR3 in amino acids: CASTTTSGANVLTF. The CDR3 nucleotides are TGTGCCAGCACGACAACTTCTGGGGCCAACGTCCTGACTTTC.

The V and J genes are TRBV27 and TRBJ1-5, with a tentative D call TRBD1 (5 bases). CDR1 is MNHEY, CDR2 SMNVEV, per germline (reference sequence). The CDR3 runs 17 residues. V was clipped by 1 base and J by 6 bases, with 19 bases between them. CDR3 coding DNA: TGTGCCAGCAGTTTATACCCCGGGGGTTCAGGGAGTCAGCCCCAGCATTTT. As protein: CASSLYPGGSGSQPQHF.